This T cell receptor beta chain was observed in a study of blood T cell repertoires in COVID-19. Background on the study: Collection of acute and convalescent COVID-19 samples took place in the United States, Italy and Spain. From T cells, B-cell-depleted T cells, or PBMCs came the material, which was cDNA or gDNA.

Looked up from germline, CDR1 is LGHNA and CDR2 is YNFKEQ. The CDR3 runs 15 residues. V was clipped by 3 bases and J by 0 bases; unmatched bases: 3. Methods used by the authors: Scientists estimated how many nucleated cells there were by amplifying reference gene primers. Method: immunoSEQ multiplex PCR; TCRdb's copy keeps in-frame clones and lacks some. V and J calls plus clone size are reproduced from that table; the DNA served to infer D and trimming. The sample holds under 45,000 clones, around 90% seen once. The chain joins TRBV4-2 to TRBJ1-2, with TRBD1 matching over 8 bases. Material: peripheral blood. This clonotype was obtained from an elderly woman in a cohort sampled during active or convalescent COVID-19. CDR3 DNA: TGTGCCAGCAGCCAGAGACAGGGGACTAACTATGGCTACACCTTC. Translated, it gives CASSQRQGTNYGYTF.